What follows are 14 T cell receptor beta chains derived from one specimen sequenced in a study of blood T cell repertoires in COVID-19. The method was immunoSEQ multiplex PCR; TCRdb's version includes in-frame clones alone and lacks a portion of them. The table has around 170,000 clones, roughly 70% seen once. Sequences were obtained from peripheral blood. These TCRs come from a woman older than 75 with acute or convalescent COVID-19.

This clone has just one count. The chain has TRBV7-9 and TRBJ1-5; no reliable D call. V lost 1 base and J lost 6, with 7 bases in between. This CDR3 is built from 13 residues. Per the germline V gene, CDR1 is SEHNR and CDR2 is FQNEAQ (reference sequence). The CDR3 region has the DNA TGTGCCAGCAGCTTAGTTAACGGTCAGCCCCAGCATTTT. This translates into CASSLVNGQPQHF.

This chain joins TRBV19 and TRBJ1-1; TRBD1 is a possible D gene (5 bases). Deletions cut 3 bases from V and 1 base from J, with 9 bases between. This CDR3 has 14 residues. Germline lookup yields CDR1 LNHDA and CDR2 SQIVND (reference sequence). Written as DNA, the CDR3 is TGTGCCAGTAGTATTGGCAGGGCGAACACTGAAGCTTTCTTT. It specifies CASSIGRANTEAFF. The variable domain in full, completed from reference TRBV19 and TRBJ1-1, reads DGGITQSPKYLFRKEGQNVTLSCEQNLNHDAMYWYRQDPGQGLRLIYYSQIVNDFQKGDIAEGYSVSREKKESFPLTVTSAQKNPTAFYLCASSIGRANTEAFFGQGTRLTVV.

The rearrangement uses TRBV18 and TRBJ1-1; the D is unclear. Germline CDR1 and CDR2: KGHSH and LQKENI. Trimming removed 2 bases at V and 6 bases at J, with 10 bases between. The CDR3 consists of 13 residues. In DNA form, the CDR3 reads TGTGCCAGCTCACCAGGGCAGAGGGCTGAAGCTTTCTTT. It encodes CASSPGQRAEAFF.

This clone was seen more than once but under ten times. DNA of the CDR3: TGTGCCAGCAGCTTATCACAGGGGGAGAATTCACCCCTCCACTTT. It translates to CASSLSQGENSPLHF. This sequence joins TRBV7-9 and TRBJ1-6; TRBD1 agrees at 8 bases. The ends lost 2 bases at V and 7 bases at J; junction bases unmatched: 4. This CDR3 comprises 15 residues. Germline-derived CDR1 and CDR2 are SEHNR and FQNEAQ (reference sequence).

CDR3 region: CASSLARSSGDVYEQYF. In DNA form, the CDR3 reads TGTGCCAGCAGCTTAGCGAGGTCTAGCGGTGACGTATACGAGCAGTACTTC. The chain has TRBV7-2 and TRBJ2-7; TRBD2 agrees at 7 bases. The CDR3 sequence is 17 residues long. Trimming at V came to 0 bases and at J to 4 bases, leaving 12 bases not matched to a gene. Looked up from germline, CDR1 is SGHTA and CDR2 is FQGNSA.

The V call is TRBV7-2, the J call TRBJ2-7; TRBD1 is a possible D gene (5 bases). The V end lost 4 bases, the J end lost 6 bases, and 10 bases lay between the germline ends. CDR1 and CDR2 from the germline V gene are SGHTA and FQGNSA. The CDR3 sequence is 12 residues long. CDR3 protein: CASSSIQAEQYF. CDR3 nucleotides: TGTGCCAGCAGCTCCATACAGGCCGAGCAGTACTTC.

The chain uses TRBV6-1 and TRBJ2-5, with 9 bases identical to TRBD1. CDR1 MNHNS and CDR2 SASEGT come from the germline V gene. Germline trimming cut 3 bases from V and 4 bases from J; bases unmatched to any gene: 9. The CDR3 totals 16 residues. The CDR3 here is CASSEPGQGFGETQYF. The CDR3 coding sequence is TGTGCCAGCAGTGAGCCGGGACAGGGATTCGGAGAGACCCAGTACTTC.

This chain connects TRBV27 to TRBJ2-7; D is unclear. The germline V and J ends were trimmed by 6 bases and 4 bases, with 13 bases remaining between them. Per germline, CDR1 MNHEY and CDR2 SMNVEV (reference sequence). This CDR3 region has 13 residues. The CDR3 protein is CASRPGGVYEQYF. DNA of the CDR3: TGTGCCAGCAGGCCGGGTGGCGTGTACGAGCAGTACTTC.

The V gene is TRBV19, the J gene TRBJ1-2, with TRBD1 matching 8 bases. The CDR3 has 13 residues. J gave up 9 bases and V 6 bases, and 9 bases lay outside the gene matches. CDR1 and CDR2 from the germline V gene are LNHDA and SQIVND (reference sequence). The CDR3 is CASRLDRGWSYTF. The CDR3 DNA reads TGTGCCAGTAGGCTAGACAGGGGATGGAGCTACACCTTC.

The rearrangement joins TRBV5-1 to TRBJ1-1, with D hard to call. From germline, CDR1 is SGHRS and CDR2 YFSETQ. V was pared by 5 bases and J by 6 bases, with 11 bases between. The length of the CDR3 is 12 residues. The CDR3 DNA is TGCGCCAGCAGTGACAAGGTGGCTGAAGCTTTCTTT. Its protein is CASSDKVAEAFF.

The J gene is TRBJ2-5, the V gene TRBV3-1 (or the pseudogene TRBV3-2); 7 bases map to TRBD1. CDR3 size: 18 residues. Looked up from germline, CDR1 is LGHDT and CDR2 is YNNKEL (reference sequence). J lost 5 bases, V lost 1 base, and 16 bases had no gene match. CDR3 in amino acids: CASSQAGQNALGSETQYF. The CDR3, as DNA: TGTGCCAGCAGCCAAGCGGGACAGAACGCACTGGGATCCGAGACCCAGTACTTC.

This chain joins TRBV13 and TRBJ2-7, with 14 nucleotides matching TRBD2. Germline trimming cut 5 bases from V and 0 bases from J; bases unmatched to any gene: 6. The CDR3 consists of 17 residues. Germline CDR1 is PRHDT and CDR2 is FYEKMQ (reference sequence). CDR3 in amino acids: CASSPRTSGGTSYEQYF. The CDR3, as DNA: TGTGCCAGCAGCCCCCGGACTAGCGGGGGGACCTCCTACGAGCAGTACTTC.

This sequence joins TRBV2 and TRBJ2-7; 7 nucleotides agree with TRBD1. The CDR3 consists of 14 residues. The ends lost 7 bases at V and 2 bases at J; junction bases unmatched: 8. The germline V gene encodes CDR1 SNHLY and CDR2 FYNNEI. CDR3 amino acids: CASTRQGRTYEQYF. DNA for the CDR3: TGTGCCAGCACCCGACAGGGACGTACCTACGAGCAGTACTTC.

The chain is built from TRBV29-1 and TRBJ1-4; D gene unclear. V lost 7 bases to trimming and J lost 13 bases, with 22 bases between them. The CDR3 covers 13 residues. Germline V gives CDR1 SQVTM, CDR2 ANQGSEA. CDR3 DNA sequence: TGCAGCGCCAGACTGCTTCTGGAGGGAGGACTGTTTTTT. Residues: CSARLLLEGGLFF. Variable domain in full (rest from reference TRBV29-1 and TRBJ1-4): SAVISQKPSRDICQRGTSLTIQCQVDSQVTMMFWYRQQPGQSLTLIATANQGSEATYESGFVIDKFPISRPNLTFSTLTVSNMSPEDSSIYLCSARLLLEGGLFFGSGTQLSVL.